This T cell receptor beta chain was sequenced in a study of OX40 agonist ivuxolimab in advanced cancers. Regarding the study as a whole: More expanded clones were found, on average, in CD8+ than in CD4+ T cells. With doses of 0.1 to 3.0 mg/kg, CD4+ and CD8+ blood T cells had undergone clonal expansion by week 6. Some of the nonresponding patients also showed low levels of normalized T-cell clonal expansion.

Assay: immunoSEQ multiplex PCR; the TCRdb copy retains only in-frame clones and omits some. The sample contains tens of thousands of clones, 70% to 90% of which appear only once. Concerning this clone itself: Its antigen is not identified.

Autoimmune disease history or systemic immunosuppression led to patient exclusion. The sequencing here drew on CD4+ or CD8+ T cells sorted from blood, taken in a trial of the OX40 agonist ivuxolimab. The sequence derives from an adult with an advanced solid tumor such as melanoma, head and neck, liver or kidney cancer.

CDR3 residues: CASSIERNQPQHF. Written as DNA, the CDR3 is TGTGCCAGTAGTATAGAGAGAAATCAGCCCCAGCATTTT. V is TRBV19 and J is TRBJ1-5, with D hard to call. V lost 0 bases and J 4 bases, leaving 4 bases between the germline ends. This CDR3 region has 13 residues. The germline V gene has CDR1 LNHDA and CDR2 SQIVND (reference sequence).